This is a list of T cell receptor beta chains from one sample in a study of T cell changes during pregnancy in multiple sclerosis. The data were produced by immunoSEQ multiplex PCR, yet TCRdb's version contains in-frame clones alone and is incomplete. The table lists 90,000 to 95,000 clones, almost 95% of them singletons, with around 2.2% in the top ten. The starting material was peripheral blood, obtained in the third trimester of pregnancy. The source of these receptors is a female donor with multiple sclerosis, enrolled in a pregnancy study. The CDR3 runs from the conserved cysteine through the conserved F or W. The D gene is left open where the match is weak. Expanded clones are given a class, and other clones once, few, many or no size at all.

j_call clone_size d_call v_call cdr3_nt cdr3_aa
TRBJ2-1 - - TRBV15 TGTGCCACCAGCAGAGATTGGGCTACCCCCTACAATGAGCAGTTCTTC CATSRDWATPYNEQFF
TRBJ2-1 - TRBD1 TRBV6-1 TGTGCCAGCAGCAAAGGGGGACAGGGGATCGATGAGCAGTTCTTC CASSKGGQGIDEQFF
TRBJ2-1 - - TRBV19 TGTGCCAGTAGTAAATTTACTGGGCAGCGGGCGCTAGACACGAGCTCCTACAATGAGCAGTTCTTC CASSKFTGQRALDTSSYNEQFF
TRBJ1-3 - - TRBV18 TGTGCCAGCTCACCGGGCGGGAGCGGTGGAAACACCATATATTTT CASSPGGSGGNTIYF
TRBJ2-5 - TRBD1 TRBV6-5 TGTGCCAGCAGCTTGACAGGGGAGATCCTAGAGACCCAGTACTTC CASSLTGEILETQYF
TRBJ2-1 - TRBD1 TRBV2 TGTGCCAGCAGCACCCGCCCTAGACAGGGAAACAATGAGCAGTTCTTC CASSTRPRQGNNEQFF
TRBJ2-3 - - TRBV5-3 TGTGCCAGAAAAGCGGATAGGACAGATACGCAGTATTTT CARKADRTDTQYF
TRBJ2-2 - - TRBV14 TGTGCCAGCAGCCAGGGCGTCGGGGAGCTGTTTTTT CASSQGVGELFF
TRBJ2-7 - TRBD2 TRBV15 TGTGCCACCAGCAGAGTGGGCGGGAGGTCGGACGAGCAGTACTTC CATSRVGGRSDEQYF
TRBJ1-1 - - TRBV14 TGTGCCAGCAGCCAAGATCGGGTCACTGAAGCTTTCTTT CASSQDRVTEAFF
TRBJ2-7 - - TRBV10-3 TGTGCCATCAGAGCGGGCAGGGGGTCTTCCTCCTACGAGCAGTACTTC CAIRAGRGSSSYEQYF
TRBJ2-4 - - TRBV6-5 TGTGCCAGCAGCGTGGGCCGCCATCAGTACTTC CASSVGRHQYF
TRBJ1-1 - - TRBV4-2 TGTGCCAGCAGCCAATCGGACAGATTGAACACTGAAGCTTTCTTT CASSQSDRLNTEAFF
TRBJ2-5 - TRBD1 TRBV6-1 TGTGCCAGCAGGAGAGGACAGGGCCAAGAGACCCAGTACTTC CASRRGQGQETQYF
TRBJ2-2 - - TRBV14 TGTGCCAGCAGCTCCACTAGCTCGGTCACCGGGGAGCTGTTTTTT CASSSTSSVTGELFF
TRBJ2-2 - - TRBV28 TGTGCCAGCAGGGAAGGCAGGGCAAACACCGGGGAGCTGTTTTTT CASREGRANTGELFF
TRBJ2-1 - TRBD2 TRBV2 TGTGCCAGCTCTAGCGGGAGTTGGTCTGAGCAGTTCTTC CASSSGSWSEQFF
TRBJ2-4 once TRBD1 TRBV28 TGTGCCAGCAGCCCGGACAGGGCGTTATACAAAAACATTCAGTACTTC CASSPDRALYKNIQYF
TRBJ2-7 - TRBD2 TRBV6-1 TGTGCCAGCAGGGCCGGACTAGCGGGAGGGCCCGAGCAGTACTTC CASRAGLAGGPEQYF
TRBJ2-5 - TRBD1 TRBV29-1 TGCAGCGTTTTGGACAGGGGGCTCCGAATACAAGAGACCCAGTACTTC CSVLDRGLRIQETQYF
TRBJ2-7 - TRBD1 TRBV4-2 TGTGCCAGCAGCCAAGGCCGACAGGGACGGGACGAGCAGTACTTC CASSQGRQGRDEQYF
TRBJ2-7 - - TRBV2 TGTGCCAGCCGGGACTCCTCCTACGAGCAGTACTTC CASRDSSYEQYF
TRBJ2-5 - - TRBV27 TGTGCCAGTCGTCGGCTAGCCTTGGAGACCCAGTACTTC CASRRLALETQYF
TRBJ1-5 - - TRBV7-9 TGTGCCAGCAGCTTTCTAGGGACTGGGGATCAGCCCCAGCATTTT CASSFLGTGDQPQHF
TRBJ2-3 - TRBD1 TRBV25-1 TGTGCCAGCAGCCTACGGGACAGGCATGGTGATACGCAGTATTTT CASSLRDRHGDTQYF
TRBJ2-2 - - TRBV5-1 TGCGCCAGCAGCAGGGAGTCGAACACCGGGGAGCTGTTTTTT CASSRESNTGELFF
TRBJ2-3 - - TRBV2 TGTGCCAGCAAAGGACTGCCAGTCACAGATACGCAGTATTTT CASKGLPVTDTQYF
TRBJ2-7 - TRBD2 TRBV7-2 TGTGCCAGCAGCTTAGGTCCCAAGCGGGAGCACGAGCAGTACTTC CASSLGPKREHEQYF
TRBJ2-1 - TRBD2 TRBV27 TGTGCCAGCAGTTTTTTAGCGGGAGCCCCCTGGTTCTTC CASSFLAGAPWFF
TRBJ2-2 - TRBD1 TRBV2 TGTGCCAGCGCGCCCCCAGACAGGGTCGACGGGGAGCTGTTTTTT CASAPPDRVDGELFF
TRBJ2-5 - - TRBV6-6 TGTGCCAGCAGGCCGGGGGTGGTCGGGGAGACCCAGTACTTC CASRPGVVGETQYF
TRBJ2-2 - TRBD1 TRBV5-1 TGCGCCAGCAGCGTCCGGGGACAGGGGGCCACCGGGGAGCTGTTTTTT CASSVRGQGATGELFF
TRBJ2-3 - - TRBV29-1 TGCAGCGTTGCGGGAAAGCTCAGGCGAGATACGCAGTATTTT CSVAGKLRRDTQYF
TRBJ1-2 - TRBD1 TRBV28 TGTGCCAGCAGTCTGGGGCCGACAGGGGCTGGAGGCTACACCTTC CASSLGPTGAGGYTF
TRBJ2-4 - TRBD2 TRBV9 TGTGCCAGCAGCGTTGGTCCACTAGCGGGAGTGGTCAAAAACATTCAGTACTTC CASSVGPLAGVVKNIQYF
TRBJ2-7 - - TRBV10-3 TGTGCCATCAGTGAGACGGGTGGAGGTTACGAGCAGTACTTC CAISETGGGYEQYF
TRBJ1-1 - - TRBV4-2 TGTGCCAGCAGCGGCCGGGACACAGTGAACACTGAAGCTTTCTTT CASSGRDTVNTEAFF
TRBJ2-1 - - TRBV18 TGTGCCAGCTCTGGGTTCACTAGCACTATCAATGAGCAGTTCTTC CASSGFTSTINEQFF
TRBJ2-1 - - TRBV30 TGTGCCTGGTGCGTTAGCGGTACGAGTAATGAGCAGTTCTTC CAWCVSGTSNEQFF
TRBJ2-7 - - TRBV7-9 TGTGCCAGCACCTCGGGGGACAGCACCTACGAGCAGTACTTC CASTSGDSTYEQYF